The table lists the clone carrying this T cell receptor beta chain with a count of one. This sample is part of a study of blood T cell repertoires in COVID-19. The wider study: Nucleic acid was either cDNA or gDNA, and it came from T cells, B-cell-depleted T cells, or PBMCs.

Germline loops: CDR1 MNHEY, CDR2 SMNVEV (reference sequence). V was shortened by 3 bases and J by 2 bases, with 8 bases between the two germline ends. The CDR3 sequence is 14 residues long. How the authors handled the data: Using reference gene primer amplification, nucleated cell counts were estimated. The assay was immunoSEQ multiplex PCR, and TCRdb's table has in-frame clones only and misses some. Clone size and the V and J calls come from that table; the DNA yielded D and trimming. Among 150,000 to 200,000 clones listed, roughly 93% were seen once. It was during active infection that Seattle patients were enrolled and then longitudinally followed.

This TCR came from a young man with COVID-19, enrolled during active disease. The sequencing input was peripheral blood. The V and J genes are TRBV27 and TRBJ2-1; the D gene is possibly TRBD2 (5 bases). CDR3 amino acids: CASSLSAAYNEQFF. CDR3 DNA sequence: TGTGCCAGCAGTTTGTCAGCGGCCTACAATGAGCAGTTCTTC.